This passage covers 14 T cell receptor beta chains from one sample sequenced in a study of blood T cell repertoires in COVID-19. Clones were read by immunoSEQ multiplex PCR, and TCRdb kept only the in-frame ones, dropping some. The table lists approximately 190,000 clones, around nine tenths of them singletons. Sequenced material: peripheral blood. These receptors were collected from a woman in her forties who had recovered from COVID-19.

The chain links TRBV19 to TRBJ2-2; D perhaps matches TRBD2 (6 bases). The CDR3 totals 14 residues. Germline-derived CDR1 and CDR2 are LNHDA and SQIVND (reference sequence). The ends were cut back, 5 bases at V and 4 bases at J, with 11 bases in the middle. As DNA, the CDR3 is TGTGCCAGTAGTTACCAGGAGGGCACCGGGGAGCTGTTTTTT. This encodes CASSYQEGTGELFF.

The chain combines TRBV10-3 with TRBJ2-2; D gene uncertain. Trimming pared 0 bases from V and 3 bases from J, leaving 5 bases between. This CDR3 spans 14 amino acids. Looked up from germline, CDR1 is ENHRY and CDR2 is SYGVKD. CDR3 bases: TGTGCCATCAGTGAGTCGCAGGACACCGGGGAGCTGTTTTTT. This gives the protein CAISESQDTGELFF.

The chain carries TRBV5-4 and TRBJ2-7, with 11 bases that match TRBD2. CDR3 length equals 18 residues. Germline-derived CDR1 and CDR2 are SGHNT and YYREEE (reference sequence). Trimming at V came to 4 bases and at J to 2 bases, leaving 14 bases not matched to a gene. CDR3 DNA sequence: TGTGCCAGCAGCGGGGGACTAGCGGACCACCTAAGCCCCTACGAGCAGTACTTC. It encodes CASSGGLADHLSPYEQYF.

The chain uses TRBV3-1 (or the pseudogene TRBV3-2) and TRBJ2-7, with TRBD2 identical over 7 bases. With V trimmed by 1 base and J by 2 bases, 5 bases remained unmatched. The CDR3 sequence is 15 residues long. The germline V gene has CDR1 LGHDT and CDR2 YNNKEL (reference sequence). The CDR3 DNA follows: TGTGCCAGCAGCCAAGGGGGGGGGAACACCTACGAGCAGTACTTC. This gives the protein CASSQGGGNTYEQYF.

The chain combines TRBV4-2 with TRBJ1-6; 7 bases line up with TRBD1. The CDR3 totals 16 residues. V dropped 4 bases and J dropped 9; count of bases not matched to a gene: 12. CDR1 and CDR2 (germline): LGHNA, YNFKEQ. The CDR3 DNA follows: TGTGCCAGCAGCCGGGAGAGGGGGACAGCATCTTCACCCCTCCACTTT. Its translation is CASSRERGTASSPLHF.

The chain employs TRBV4-1 and TRBJ2-1, with D possibly being TRBD1 (5 bases). The length of the CDR3 is 16 residues. Germline CDR1 reads MGHRA; CDR2 reads YSYEKL. V lost 0 bases, J lost 3 bases, and 12 bases lay in between. The DNA of the CDR3 is TGCGCCAGCAGCCAAGAAGACGGACACCTCTACAATGAGCAGTTCTTC. This translates into CASSQEDGHLYNEQFF.

The gene calls are TRBV9 and TRBJ2-1; possibly TRBD2 for D (6 bases). The CDR3 spans 16 residues. Germline loops: CDR1 SGDLS, CDR2 YYNGEE. V lost 4 bases and J 2 bases, leaving 16 bases between the germline ends. This CDR3 is CASSPSLAQTYNEQFF. In DNA form, the CDR3 reads TGTGCCAGCAGCCCATCCCTAGCGCAAACCTACAATGAGCAGTTCTTC.

J is TRBJ2-3 and V is TRBV5-1; D is perhaps TRBD1 (5 bases). CDR1 SGHRS and CDR2 YFSETQ come from the germline V gene. V was shortened by 7 bases and J by 1 base, with 16 bases between the two germline ends. The CDR3 is made up of 15 amino acids. CDR3 nucleotide sequence: TGCGCCAGCTCGCGACAGTCCAGGGGCACAGATACGCAGTATTTT. It translates to CASSRQSRGTDTQYF.

V gene TRBV27 combines with J gene TRBJ2-1, with D perhaps matching TRBD2 (5 bases). V lost 3 bases and J lost 3, with 9 bases in between. This CDR3 spans 14 amino acids. Germline CDR1 is MNHEY and CDR2 is SMNVEV (reference sequence). The CDR3 is CASSFGSGYNEQFF. The CDR3, as DNA: TGTGCCAGCAGTTTTGGAAGCGGCTACAATGAGCAGTTCTTC.

This clone turned up a few times. V usage is TRBV29-1 and J usage is TRBJ2-1, with 8 bases aligning to TRBD2. With V trimmed by 5 bases and J by 5 bases, 8 bases remained unmatched. The CDR3 spans 14 residues. CDR1 and CDR2 (germline): SQVTM, ANQGSEA. The CDR3 sequence: CSVSPGLGNNEQFF. In DNA form, the CDR3 reads TGCAGCGTTTCCCCGGGACTAGGGAACAATGAGCAGTTCTTC.

The chain uses TRBV9 and TRBJ2-4; D may be TRBD1 (7 bases). Trimming removed 4 bases from V and 0 bases from J, with 14 bases in between. This CDR3 has 16 amino acids. Germline lookup yields CDR1 SGDLS and CDR2 YYNGEE. The DNA for the CDR3 is TGTGCCAGCAGCCACGACAGGGACTTAGCCAAAAACATTCAGTACTTC. Its protein is CASSHDRDLAKNIQYF.

The chain carries TRBV15 and TRBJ1-6, with D perhaps TRBD1 (5 bases). Trimming cost V 0 bases and J 10 bases, with 25 bases left between them. The CDR3 contains 19 residues. Germline CDR1 is LNHNV and CDR2 is YYDKDF (reference sequence). The DNA of the CDR3 is TGTGCCACCAGCAGAGAAGGTTTTCGGGGGGTCGAAAATCGGTCACCCCTCCACTTT. It encodes CATSREGFRGVENRSPLHF.

V is TRBV21-1 and J is TRBJ1-4. TRBV21-1 is shown as a pseudogene. CDR3 length: 16 amino acids. CDR3 amino acids: CASSKALSGKNEKLFF. The CDR3 DNA reads as TGTGCCAGCAGCAAAGCGCTTTCCGGGAAAAATGAAAAACTGTTTTTT.

The chain recombines TRBV6-2 or TRBV6-3 with TRBJ1-2, with D tentatively TRBD1 (5 bases). This CDR3 has 14 residues. Germline values: CDR1 MNHEY, CDR2 SVGEGT. V was clipped by 7 bases and J by 3 bases, with 15 bases between them. CDR3 loop: CASTPPRADYGYTF. The CDR3 coding sequence is TGTGCCAGCACCCCACCCAGGGCTGACTATGGCTACACCTTC.